These 20 T cell receptor beta chains were sequenced from one sample in a study of vaccination and CD4 T cells after COVID-19. Cultured CD4+ T-cell DNA underwent Oncomine TCR Beta short-read sequencing. TCRdb re-called the PCR reads with MiXCR, one entry per CDR3 protein. The data show approximately 11,000 distinct CDR3 sequences, about three quarters seen once. Their antigens remain unidentified. Treatment here: approximately nine-day PBMC culture with coronavirus spike peptide pools or control peptides (ViraFEST assay). The sample was CD4+ T cells from blood, cultured in vitro. Receptors were obtained from a human donor who had recovered from COVID-19.

V is TRBV28 and J is TRBJ2-6, with no clear D. The CDR3 spans 15 residues. Germline values: CDR1 MDHEN, CDR2 SYDVKM. V lost 6 bases and J 0 bases, leaving 9 bases between the germline ends. CDR3 sequence reads: CASSLSSSGANVLTF. CDR3 DNA: TGTGCCAGCAGCCTGTCGTCCTCTGGGGCCAACGTCCTGACTTTC.

This chain uses TRBV24-1 with TRBJ2-5; D gene unclear. V lost 2 bases, J lost 5 bases, and 11 bases lay in between. This CDR3 has 14 amino acids. Germline assignment: CDR1 KGHDR and CDR2 SFDVKD. For the CDR3, the DNA is TGTGCCACCAGTGATTCCCCACTTCCGGAGACCCAGTACTTC. Translation: CATSDSPLPETQYF.

The chain links TRBV10-3 to TRBJ1-5, with TRBD1 matching over 10 bases. V trimming: 10 bases; J trimming: 1 base; junction bases outside the gene matches: 7. From germline, CDR1 is ENHRY and CDR2 SYGVKD. The CDR3 totals 15 residues. This CDR3 is CASGQGGNSNQPQHF. For the CDR3, the DNA is TGTGCCAGCGGACAGGGGGGGAACAGCAATCAGCCCCAGCATTTT.

This rearrangement joins TRBV18 to TRBJ1-5, with a weak D call TRBD1 (6 bases). The germline gives CDR1 KGHSH, CDR2 LQKENI. CDR3 length: 13 residues. The V end was cut by 6 bases, the J end by 5 bases, with 11 bases between. CDR3 sequence reads: CASSPDRYQPQHF. The CDR3 DNA follows: TGTGCCAGCTCCCCCGACAGGTATCAGCCCCAGCATTTT.

The J gene is TRBJ1-5, the V gene TRBV6-1; D possibly corresponds to TRBD1 (5 bases). V was pared by 10 bases and J by 2 bases, with 9 bases between. The germline V gene has CDR1 MNHNS and CDR2 SASEGT. CDR3 size: 12 residues. This chain's CDR3 is CATGRGNQPQHF. CDR3 coding DNA: TGTGCCACCGGCAGGGGCAATCAGCCCCAGCATTTT.

This clonotype was seen only a few times. V gene TRBV20-1 combines with J gene TRBJ2-5; TRBD1 or TRBD2 may be the D gene (5 bases each). The germline V gene has CDR1 DFQATT and CDR2 SNEGSKA (reference sequence). V lost 5 bases, J lost 1 base, and 26 bases lay in between. The CDR3 has 18 residues. CDR3 sequence: CSARQQGTTPDFQETQYF. The CDR3 region has the DNA TGCAGTGCTCGCCAGCAAGGGACCACCCCAGACTTCCAAGAGACCCAGTACTTC.

The J gene is TRBJ1-6, the V gene TRBV20-1; 7 bases fit TRBD1. V dropped 6 bases and J dropped 3; count of bases not matched to a gene: 8. Per germline, CDR1 DFQATT and CDR2 SNEGSKA (reference sequence). CDR3 length: 15 residues. This CDR3 is CSAPGRTGYNSPLHF. The CDR3 region has the DNA TGCAGTGCCCCCGGCCGGACAGGCTATAATTCACCCCTCCACTTT.

The V call is TRBV7-6, the J call TRBJ2-7; 12 positions match TRBD1. The ends lost 2 bases at V and 4 bases at J; junction bases unmatched: 3. CDR1 is SGHVS, CDR2 FNYEAQ, per germline. CDR3 size: 15 residues. The CDR3 DNA is TGTGCCAGCAGCTTACTGGGACAGGGGGCGTACGAGCAGTACTTC. Its protein is CASSLLGQGAYEQYF.

The chain joins TRBV20-1 to TRBJ2-7; 7 positions agree with TRBD1. Unmatched junction bases numbered 9, after V lost 1 base and J lost 3 bases. CDR1 DFQATT and CDR2 SNEGSKA come from the germline V gene (reference sequence). This CDR3 spans 15 amino acids. In DNA form, the CDR3 reads TGCAGTGCTAGAGTTAACAGGGGCTTTCTCTACGAGCAGTACTTC. This translates into CSARVNRGFLYEQYF.

The table lists this clonotype with a count of one. This sequence joins TRBV20-1 and TRBJ1-2, with TRBD1 as a possible D gene (6 bases). Germline V gene lookup returns CDR1 DFQATT and CDR2 SNEGSKA (reference sequence). The CDR3 spans 17 residues. V was clipped by 1 base and J by 6 bases, with 24 bases between them. The CDR3 sequence is CSARVSGGLKIRHGYTF. As DNA, the CDR3 is TGCAGTGCTAGAGTCTCGGGGGGGCTTAAAATAAGGCATGGCTACACCTTC.

The CDR3 nucleotides are TGCAGCGTGCCCCGGGGGCTACGTCGTAGCACAGATACGCAGTATTTT. It translates to CSVPRGLRRSTDTQYF. This chain joins TRBV29-1 and TRBJ2-3; D is tentatively TRBD1 or TRBD2 (6 bases each). CDR3 length: 16 amino acids. Trimming cost V 6 bases and J 0 bases, with 19 bases left between them. Germline assignment: CDR1 SQVTM and CDR2 ANQGSEA.

V is TRBV7-2 and J is TRBJ2-1; D uncertain. V was pared by 2 bases and J by 10 bases, with 12 bases between. The CDR3 spans 13 residues. Germline V CDR1 and CDR2: SGHTA, FQGNSA. CDR3 DNA sequence: TGTGCCAGCAGCTTAATAGTATCTTCGGAGCAGTTCTTC. It yields the protein CASSLIVSSEQFF.

This chain uses TRBV27 with TRBJ1-1, with a weak D call TRBD1 (5 bases). The ends were cut back, 6 bases at V and 3 bases at J, with 11 bases in the middle. The CDR3 consists of 13 residues. Germline values: CDR1 MNHEY, CDR2 SMNVEV (reference sequence). For the CDR3, the DNA is TGTGCCAGCAGGGGGCAGAGGGACACTGAAGCTTTCTTT. Its translation: CASRGQRDTEAFF.

The chain uses TRBV6-2 or TRBV6-3 and TRBJ2-5, with D unresolved. CDR3 size: 15 residues. V was shortened by 2 bases and J by 4 bases, with 14 bases between the two germline ends. Germline lookup yields CDR1 MNHEY and CDR2 SVGEGT. CDR3 sequence reads: CASSYIGSRRETQYF. Here the CDR3 DNA reads TGTGCCAGCAGTTACATAGGTTCTCGTAGAGAGACCCAGTACTTC.

This sequence joins TRBV20-1 and TRBJ1-6; D is uncertain. The CDR3 has 14 amino acids. V dropped 2 bases and J dropped 9 bases, with 14 bases sitting between them. The germline CDR1 and CDR2 sequences are DFQATT and SNEGSKA (reference sequence). This CDR3 is CSARKGLGRSPLHF. The CDR3 nucleotides read TGCAGTGCTAGAAAAGGTCTAGGCCGTTCACCCCTCCACTTT.

This clonotype turned up a few times. J is TRBJ2-7 and V is TRBV4-2; maybe TRBD2 (6 bases). Germline CDR1 and CDR2: LGHNA and YNFKEQ. V was trimmed by 1 base and J by 4 bases, leaving 20 bases between them. The CDR3 consists of 17 residues. The CDR3 loop is CASSQVGFGGRGYEQYF. The CDR3 region has the DNA TGTGCCAGCAGCCAAGTTGGTTTCGGGGGAAGAGGGTACGAGCAGTACTTC.

This chain joins TRBV7-8 and TRBJ1-1, with D possibly being TRBD1 (6 bases). The length of the CDR3 is 16 residues. With 5 bases removed from V and 5 bases from J, the gap between germline ends came to 21 bases. The germline V gene has CDR1 SGHVS and CDR2 FQNEAQ. The CDR3 region is CASSPRMTGGGTEAFF. As DNA, the CDR3 is TGTGCCAGCAGCCCCCGAATGACAGGCGGGGGGACTGAAGCTTTCTTT. Filled out from reference TRBV7-8 and TRBJ1-1, the complete variable domain reads GAGVSQSPRYKVAKRGQDVALRCDPISGHVSLFWYQQALGQGPEFLTYFQNEAQLDKSGLPSDRFFAERPEGSVSTLKIQRTQQEDSAVYLCASSPRMTGGGTEAFFGQGTRLTVV.

This clonotype has just a few counts. The genes are TRBV28 and TRBJ1-2; 7 bases align to TRBD1. Germline assignment: CDR1 MDHEN and CDR2 SYDVKM. The CDR3 totals 13 residues. The junction had 3 bases not matched to a gene; V was cut back by 1 base and J by 7 bases. CDR3 sequence (DNA): TGTGCCAGCAGTTTATCCAGGGGGGGTGGCTACACCTTC. Protein product: CASSLSRGGGYTF.

This chain joins TRBV27 and TRBJ1-1; unclear D gene. Germline V gene data show CDR1 as MNHEY and CDR2 as SMNVEV (reference sequence). The CDR3 contains 15 residues. Trimming stripped 0 bases from V and 3 bases from J, with 11 bases between. The CDR3 region is CASSLSPGMDTEAFF. DNA for the CDR3: TGTGCCAGCAGTTTATCCCCGGGAATGGACACTGAAGCTTTCTTT.

The rearrangement uses TRBV5-8 and TRBJ1-2; D might be TRBD1 (6 bases). Germline V CDR1 and CDR2: SGHTS, YDEGEE. V lost 4 bases, J lost 2 bases, and 15 bases lay in between. This CDR3 has 15 amino acids. The CDR3 bases are TGTGCCAGCAGCCTAGGGACACCGGGGAACTATGGCTACACCTTC. It encodes CASSLGTPGNYGYTF.